The 21 T cell receptor beta chains below come from one sample, sequenced in a study of Ad26.COV2.S vaccination and SARS-CoV-2 variants. This sample's treatment: about 20 received Ad26.COV2.S at low or high dose, single or two shots; 5 received placebo; per-sample allocation not given. All samples were drawn on day 63, counting from the first vaccine or placebo injection. Produced via immunoSEQ multiplex PCR; TCRdb's table is partial and in-frame only. The sample has 300,000 to 400,000 clones; roughly 90% are singletons. Sample: peripheral blood, taken in a trial of Ad26.COV2.S vaccine versus placebo. These receptor sequences come from a person aged 18-60 years who received the Ad26.COV2.S COVID-19 vaccine or a placebo.

Written as DNA, the CDR3 is TGTGCCATCAGTGACTTGGCGGGAGAAAAACTGTTTTTT. Translated, it gives CAISDLAGEKLFF. The gene calls are TRBV10-3 and TRBJ1-4, with D unclear. CDR3 length equals 13 residues. V was cut by 3 bases and J by 8 bases, with 10 bases left in between. In germline, CDR1 is ENHRY, CDR2 SYGVKD.

The table lists this clone with a count of one. The CDR3 nucleotides read TGTGCCAGCCTCCTCGTGGGCGGGGGGGACACAGATACGCAGTATTTT. Translation: CASLLVGGGDTDTQYF. The chain uses TRBV2 and TRBJ2-3; 9 nucleotides match TRBD2. V shed 8 bases and J 2 bases; nucleotides not matched to a gene: 11. This CDR3 spans 16 amino acids. Germline lookup yields CDR1 SNHLY and CDR2 FYNNEI.

The rearrangement uses TRBV11-1 and TRBJ2-1; the D call may be TRBD1 or TRBD2 (7 bases each). Germline CDR1 is SGHAT and CDR2 is FQDESV (reference sequence). The CDR3 is 15 residues long. V was trimmed by 10 bases and J by 8 bases, leaving 24 bases between them. The CDR3 spells CATRGRGSGTDEQFF. CDR3 nucleotides: TGTGCCACCAGGGGCAGGGGGAGCGGGACGGATGAGCAGTTCTTC.

The gene calls are TRBV3-1 (or the pseudogene TRBV3-2) and TRBJ2-7; D tentatively fits TRBD1 or TRBD2 (6 bases each). CDR3 length equals 12 residues. V shed 10 bases and J shed 5 bases, with 15 bases lying between them. CDR1 and CDR2 (germline): LGHDT, YNNKEL (reference sequence). CDR3 sequence (DNA): TGTGCCATTCAAGGGGGGAGTGACGAGCAGTACGTC. Its protein is CAIQGGSDEQYV.

This clone was detected a few times. The rearrangement joins TRBV4-2 to TRBJ1-2, with 8 bases lining up with TRBD1. Trimming took 0 bases from V and 7 from J; bases not matched to a gene: 10. The CDR3 sequence is 16 residues long. Per the germline V gene, CDR1 is LGHNA and CDR2 is YNFKEQ. The CDR3 bases are TGTGCCAGCAGCCAAGATCTCGGGACAGGTTCGTTTGGCTACACCTTC. Protein: CASSQDLGTGSFGYTF.

J is TRBJ1-5 and V is TRBV5-8; 8 bases are shared with TRBD1. Germline V gene data show CDR1 as SGHTS and CDR2 as YDEGEE. CDR3 length: 20 residues. With 2 bases clipped from V and 0 bases from J, the junction kept 16 bases outside the gene matches. CDR3 region: CASSFDRGAISGYSNQPQHF. CDR3 DNA: TGTGCCAGCAGCTTCGACAGGGGCGCTATCTCGGGATATAGCAATCAGCCCCAGCATTTT.

V gene TRBV15 combines with J gene TRBJ1-1, with D tentatively TRBD1 (6 bases). The germline V and J ends were trimmed by 1 base and 4 bases, with 10 bases remaining between them. The CDR3 runs 14 residues. Germline V CDR1 and CDR2: LNHNV, YYDKDF (reference sequence). CDR3 sequence reads: CATSRVGGTTEAFF. Written as DNA, the CDR3 is TGTGCCACCAGCAGAGTAGGGGGGACCACTGAAGCTTTCTTT.

CDR3 residues: CASSQTGVQPQHF. The DNA of the CDR3 is TGCGCCAGCAGCCAAACCGGGGTTCAGCCCCAGCATTTT. The chain carries TRBV4-3 and TRBJ1-5; D gene uncertain. Germline lookup yields CDR1 LGHNA and CDR2 YSLEER. The V end lost 2 bases, the J end lost 6 bases, and 8 bases lay between the germline ends. CDR3 length: 13 residues.

This rearrangement joins TRBV11-2 to TRBJ2-2, with 11 bases matching TRBD2. The CDR3 has 18 amino acids. V was clipped by 0 bases and J by 6 bases; unmatched bases: 9. Germline loops: CDR1 SGHAT, CDR2 FQNNGV. In nucleotides, the CDR3 is TGTGCCAGCAGCTTAGATCTACTAGCGGGAGTTGTTTCCGGGGAGCTGTTTTTT. Amino acid sequence: CASSLDLLAGVVSGELFF.

The gene calls are TRBV19 and TRBJ2-2; D gene uncertain. The CDR3 is made up of 15 amino acids. V gave up 10 bases and J gave up 0 bases, with 15 bases separating them. Germline V gives CDR1 LNHDA, CDR2 SQIVND (reference sequence). As DNA, the CDR3 is TGTGCCACCATTAGCACAGAAACGAACACCGGGGAGCTGTTTTTT. This translates into CATISTETNTGELFF. Variable domain in full (rest from reference TRBV19 and TRBJ2-2): DGGITQSPKYLFRKEGQNVTLSCEQNLNHDAMYWYRQDPGQGLRLIYYSQIVNDFQKGDIAEGYSVSREKKESFPLTVTSAQKNPTAFYLCATISTETNTGELFFGEGSRLTVL.

The chain carries TRBV19 and TRBJ2-7, with a weak D call TRBD1 (7 bases). Germline CDR1 and CDR2: LNHDA and SQIVND (reference sequence). V was trimmed by 5 bases and J by 7 bases, leaving 21 bases between them. CDR3 length: 15 amino acids. CDR3 coding DNA: TGTGCCAGTAGTTCCGCAGGGGGGATAGCGGAAGAGCAGTACTTC. Translating it yields CASSSAGGIAEEQYF.

CDR3 DNA sequence: TGTGCCAGCAGTTTATATCCAGGCGAATTCTATGGCTACACCTTC. Protein sequence: CASSLYPGEFYGYTF. This chain joins TRBV27 and TRBJ1-2; D not certain. CDR1 is MNHEY, CDR2 SMNVEV, per germline (reference sequence). The CDR3 runs 15 residues. Trimming pared 1 base from V and 4 bases from J, leaving 13 bases between.

The rearrangement links TRBV4-3 to TRBJ2-1, with D perhaps TRBD2 (6 bases). Trimming took 0 bases from V and 4 from J, leaving 10 bases between them. Germline lookup yields CDR1 LGHNA and CDR2 YSLEER. The CDR3 loop spans 15 amino acids. The CDR3, as DNA: TGCGCCAGCAGCCAAGATCGCCGGGGGTACAATGAGCAGTTCTTC. Translating gives CASSQDRRGYNEQFF.

The V and J genes are TRBV5-4 and TRBJ1-2, with D possibly TRBD1 on 6 matching bases. V was pared by 1 base and J by 6 bases, with 19 bases between. The CDR3 spans 16 residues. Per germline, CDR1 SGHNT and CDR2 YYREEE (reference sequence). Written as DNA, the CDR3 is TGTGCCAGCAGCTTGATGGGGGGCTCTCGAGAGGATGGCTACACCTTC. This codes for CASSLMGGSREDGYTF.

The rearrangement links TRBV5-4 to TRBJ2-5; TRBD2 matches 11 bases. With 4 bases clipped from V and 4 bases from J, the junction kept 9 bases outside the gene matches. This CDR3 has 16 residues. Germline V gene lookup returns CDR1 SGHNT and CDR2 YYREEE (reference sequence). The CDR3 DNA sequence: TGTGCCAGCAGCGAGCTAGCGGGGGGTATAGGAGAGACCCAGTACTTC. Protein sequence: CASSELAGGIGETQYF.

This chain uses TRBV3-1 (or the pseudogene TRBV3-2) with TRBJ2-1; no clear D. This CDR3 has 11 residues. Germline-derived CDR1 and CDR2 are LGHDT and YNNKEL (reference sequence). CDR3 amino acids: CGVGRDNEQFF. The CDR3 nucleotides are TGTGGTGTGGGCCGGGACAATGAGCAGTTCTTC.

The chain carries TRBV7-2 and TRBJ2-2, with TRBD2 matching over 12 bases. CDR3 length: 15 residues. Germline CDR1 and CDR2: SGHTA and FQGNSA. The J segment lost 6 bases and the V segment lost 5 bases, leaving 4 bases of the junction unmatched. CDR3 amino acids: CASSARLAGAGELFF. CDR3 in DNA: TGTGCCAGCAGCGCCCGACTAGCGGGAGCCGGGGAGCTGTTTTTT. Supplemented by reference TRBV7-2 and TRBJ2-2, the full variable domain reads GAGVSQSPSNKVTEKGKDVELRCDPISGHTALYWYRQSLGQGLEFLIYFQGNSAPDKSGLPSDRFSAERTGGSVSTLTIQRTQQEDSAVYLCASSARLAGAGELFFGEGSRLTVL.

V and J are TRBV12-5 and TRBJ2-7; 8 bases fit TRBD1. V dropped 4 bases and J dropped 3; count of bases not matched to a gene: 11. Germline V gene lookup returns CDR1 LGHNT and CDR2 FRNRAP. There are 16 residues in the CDR3. In DNA form, the CDR3 reads TGTGCTAGTGGTTCGCGTAATGACAGGGGAAGCTACGAGCAGTACGTC. This translates into CASGSRNDRGSYEQYV.

This chain uses TRBV5-1 with TRBJ2-3, with a weak D call TRBD1 (6 bases). Trimming stripped 0 bases from V and 6 bases from J, with 14 bases between. This CDR3 region has 15 residues. Germline CDR1 is SGHRS and CDR2 is YFSETQ. CDR3 residues: CASSLARGPHDTQYF. CDR3 DNA: TGCGCCAGCAGCTTGGCCAGGGGCCCCCACGATACGCAGTATTTT.

The chain has TRBV5-4 and TRBJ2-1, with no clear D. V gave up 1 base and J gave up 8 bases, with 7 bases separating them. CDR3 size: 12 residues. Germline V CDR1 and CDR2: SGHNT, YYREEE (reference sequence). The CDR3 DNA is TGTGCCAGCAGCTTGATTTTCGATGAGCAGTTCTTC. The encoded protein is CASSLIFDEQFF.

DNA of the CDR3: TGTGCCAGCAGCGTTCGCTCAGGTTCGTGGGAAAAACTGTTTTTT. Residues: CASSVRSGSWEKLFF. The chain has TRBV9 and TRBJ1-4; D uncertain. The V end was cut by 2 bases, the J end by 8 bases, with 16 bases between. Germline V CDR1 and CDR2: SGDLS, YYNGEE. The CDR3 runs to 15 residues.